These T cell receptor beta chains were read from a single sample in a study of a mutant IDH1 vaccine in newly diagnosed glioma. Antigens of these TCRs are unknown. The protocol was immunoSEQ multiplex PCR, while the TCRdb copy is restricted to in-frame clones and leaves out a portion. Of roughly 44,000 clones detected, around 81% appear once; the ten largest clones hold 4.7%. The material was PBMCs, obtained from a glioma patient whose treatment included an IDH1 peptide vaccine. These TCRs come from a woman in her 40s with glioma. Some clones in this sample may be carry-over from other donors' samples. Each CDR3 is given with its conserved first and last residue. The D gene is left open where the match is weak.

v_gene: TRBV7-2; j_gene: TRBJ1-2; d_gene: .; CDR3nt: TGTGCCAGCAGCTTGGGGGGTACGGCTAGGTATGGCTACACCTTC; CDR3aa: CASSLGGTARYGYTF
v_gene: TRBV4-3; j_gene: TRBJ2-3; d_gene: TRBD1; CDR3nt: TGCGCCAGCAGCCAAGGACAGGGGACCCAAAGCACAGATACGCAGTATTTT; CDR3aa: CASSQGQGTQSTDTQYF
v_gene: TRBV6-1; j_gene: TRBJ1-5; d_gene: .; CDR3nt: TGTGCCAGCAGAGAGTGGGCTCAGCCCCAGCATTTT; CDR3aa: CASREWAQPQHF
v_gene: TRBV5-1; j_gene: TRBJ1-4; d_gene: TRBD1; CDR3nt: TGCGCCAGCAGCCCTGGGACAGAGTATAATGAAAAACTGTTTTTT; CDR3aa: CASSPGTEYNEKLFF
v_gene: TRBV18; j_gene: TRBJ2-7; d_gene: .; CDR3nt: TGTGCCAGCTCACTCGGGACTTCTGCGGAGGAGCAGTACTTC; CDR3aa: CASSLGTSAEEQYF
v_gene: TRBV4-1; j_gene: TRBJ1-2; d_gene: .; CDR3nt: TGCGCCAGCAGCCAAGATCGGGGGGCCTTTGGCTACACCTTC; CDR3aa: CASSQDRGAFGYTF
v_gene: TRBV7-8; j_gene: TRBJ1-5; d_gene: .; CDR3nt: TGTGCCAGCAGCTTAGGAACACAGGACAATCAGCCCCAGCATTTT; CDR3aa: CASSLGTQDNQPQHF
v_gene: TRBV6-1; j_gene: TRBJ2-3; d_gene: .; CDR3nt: TGTGCCGTACGTGGTGGCCCCACAGATACGCAGTATTTT; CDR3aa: CAVRGGPTDTQYF
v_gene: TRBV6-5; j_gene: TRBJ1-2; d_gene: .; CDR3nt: TGTGCCAGCAGTTCCCCCCGGAAGGGGAACTATGGCTACACCTTC; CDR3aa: CASSSPRKGNYGYTF
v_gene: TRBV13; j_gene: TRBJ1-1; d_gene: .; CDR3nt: TGTGCCAGCAGCCACCGCGGCGGGGGTCCCGAGAACACTGAAGCTTTCTTT; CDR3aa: CASSHRGGGPENTEAFF
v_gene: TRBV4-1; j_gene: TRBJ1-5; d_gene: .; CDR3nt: TGCGCCAGCAGACTAGAGCCTTATAGCAATCAGCCCCAGCATTTT; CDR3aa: CASRLEPYSNQPQHF
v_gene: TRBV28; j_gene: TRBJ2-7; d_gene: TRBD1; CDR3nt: TGTGCCAGCAGTCACGGAGTTACAGGGGGCGGCTACGAGCAGTACTTC; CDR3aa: CASSHGVTGGGYEQYF
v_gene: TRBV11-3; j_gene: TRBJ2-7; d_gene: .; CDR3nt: TGTGCCAGCAGCCGAGGGTTAGGGGACATGCAGGGCGAGCAGTACTTC; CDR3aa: CASSRGLGDMQGEQYF